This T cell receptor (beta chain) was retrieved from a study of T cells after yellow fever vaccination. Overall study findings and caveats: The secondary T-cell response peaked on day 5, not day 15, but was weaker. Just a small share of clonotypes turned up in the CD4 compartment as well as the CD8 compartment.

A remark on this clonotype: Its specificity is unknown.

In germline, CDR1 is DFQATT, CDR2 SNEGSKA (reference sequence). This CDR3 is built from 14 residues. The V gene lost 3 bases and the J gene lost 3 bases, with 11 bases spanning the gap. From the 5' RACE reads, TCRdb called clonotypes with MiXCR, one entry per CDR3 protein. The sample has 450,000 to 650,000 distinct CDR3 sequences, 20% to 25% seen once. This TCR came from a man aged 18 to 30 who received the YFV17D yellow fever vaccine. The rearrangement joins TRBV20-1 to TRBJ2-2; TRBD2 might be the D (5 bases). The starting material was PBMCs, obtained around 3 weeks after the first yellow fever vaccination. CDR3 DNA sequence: TGCAGTGCTAGTACCGGAGGATACACCGGGGAGCTGTTTTTT. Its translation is CSASTGGYTGELFF.